These 30 T cell receptor beta chains were sequenced from one sample in a study of T cell repertoires in cytomegalovirus infection. MiXCR, run by TCRdb on the reads, gives a single entry per CDR3 protein. The data hold 340,000 or so distinct CDR3 sequences, with 20% to 30% observed a single time. These receptors lack a known antigen. Here the sequenced sample was cultured PBMCs, taken from culture after CMV antigen stimulation. Receptors originate from a human donor in good health (CMV status not recorded). Some clones in this sample may be carry-over from other donors' samples.

The chain joins TRBV6-8 to TRBJ2-7; D is uncertain. Trimming pared 0 bases from V and 2 bases from J, leaving 11 bases between. Germline CDR1 reads MNHGY; CDR2 reads SAAAGT. The CDR3 is 15 amino acids. CDR3 sequence reads: CASSYSGYPAYEQYV. The CDR3 region has the DNA TGTGCCAGCAGTTACTCAGGCTACCCAGCCTACGAGCAGTACGTC.

V usage is TRBV20-1 and J usage is TRBJ2-1, with D hard to call. This CDR3 comprises 14 residues. V was clipped by 2 bases and J by 0 bases, with 8 bases between them. Germline V lookup: CDR1 DFQATT, CDR2 SNEGSKA (reference sequence). The CDR3 coding sequence is TGCAGTGCTAGAAGCTTTGACTCCTACAATGAGCAGTTCTTC. Translation gives CSARSFDSYNEQFF.

The V call is TRBV20-1, the J call TRBJ2-7; tentatively, D is TRBD2 (6 bases). Germline-derived CDR1 and CDR2 are DFQATT and SNEGSKA (reference sequence). CDR3 size: 13 residues. With 3 bases removed from V and 6 bases from J, the gap between germline ends came to 15 bases. The CDR3 region is CSARPGLRAEQYF. The CDR3 DNA follows: TGCAGTGCTAGGCCGGGACTGAGGGCCGAGCAGTACTTC.

This clonotype was counted ten times or more. The chain has TRBV7-2 and TRBJ1-5; the D is unclear. Per the germline V gene, CDR1 is SGHTA and CDR2 is FQGNSA. The CDR3 has 12 amino acids. V lost 4 bases and J lost 4, with 5 bases in between. The chain's CDR3 is CASSSLNQPQHF. CDR3 in DNA: TGTGCCAGCAGCTCCCTGAATCAGCCCCAGCATTTT. Using reference TRBV7-2 and TRBJ1-5 for the parts outside the CDR3, the full variable domain is GAGVSQSPSNKVTEKGKDVELRCDPISGHTALYWYRQSLGQGLEFLIYFQGNSAPDKSGLPSDRFSAERTGGSVSTLTIQRTQQEDSAVYLCASSSLNQPQHFGDGTRLSIL.

V usage is TRBV5-6 and J usage is TRBJ1-3, with a possible D match to TRBD1 (6 bases). The CDR3 runs 17 residues. The germline gives CDR1 SGHDT, CDR2 YYEEEE. The V gene lost 1 base and the J gene lost 2 bases, with 16 bases spanning the gap. The CDR3 sequence: CASSLLRWGRTGNTIYF. DNA of the CDR3: TGTGCCAGCAGCTTGTTGCGTTGGGGGCGTACTGGAAACACCATATATTTT.

This chain links TRBV27 with TRBJ2-1; a possible D gene is TRBD1 (5 bases). V was clipped by 5 bases and J by 3 bases, with 8 bases between them. The CDR3 spans 13 residues. Germline V gives CDR1 MNHEY, CDR2 SMNVEV (reference sequence). The CDR3 protein is CASSAGHYNEQFF. The CDR3 coding sequence is TGTGCCAGCAGTGCCGGACACTACAATGAGCAGTTCTTC.

This clonotype occurred many times. The rearrangement joins TRBV7-8 to TRBJ2-3; D may be TRBD2 (6 bases). The V and J ends lost 5 bases and 4 bases respectively, with 13 bases between them. The CDR3 contains 14 residues. CDR1 and CDR2 (germline): SGHVS, FQNEAQ. CDR3 region: CASSHGTPPDTQYF. The CDR3 nucleotides read TGTGCCAGCAGCCATGGGACTCCGCCAGATACGCAGTATTTT.

This chain joins TRBV28 and TRBJ1-5; 9 nucleotides line up with TRBD1. Germline V gives CDR1 MDHEN, CDR2 SYDVKM. Germline trimming cut 6 bases from V and 1 base from J; bases unmatched to any gene: 4. The CDR3 consists of 15 residues. The CDR3 DNA reads TGTGCCAGCAGAAAACAGGGGGCAAGCAATCAGCCCCAGCATTTT. It codes for CASRKQGASNQPQHF.

In this sample, this clonotype turned up a few times. This could be a read error, since a much larger clone is one nucleotide away. The V call is TRBV7-2, the J call TRBJ2-5; 11 bases are shared with TRBD2. Germline lookup yields CDR1 SGHTA and CDR2 FQGNSA. This CDR3 spans 15 amino acids. CDR3 coding DNA: TGTGCCAGCAACTTAGCGGGAGGGGGGGGGGAGACCCAGTACTTC. This sequence encodes CASNLAGGGGETQYF.

The V gene is TRBV23-1, the J gene TRBJ1-5; 7 bases fit TRBD1. TRBV23-1 is placed among ORFs of uncertain function. The J segment lost 4 bases and the V segment lost 5 bases, leaving 8 bases of the junction unmatched. The CDR3 has 15 amino acids. CDR3 region: CASSTTGTENQPQHF. CDR3 bases: TGCGCCAGCAGTACTACCGGGACAGAGAATCAGCCCCAGCATTTT.

V and J are TRBV15 and TRBJ1-2, with TRBD1 identical over 7 bases. The ends lost 3 bases at V and 8 bases at J; junction bases unmatched: 15. The CDR3 is made up of 16 amino acids. Germline-derived CDR1 and CDR2 are LNHNV and YYDKDF (reference sequence). The CDR3 region has the DNA TGTGCCACCAGCAGGGACAGGTCGAGGTCTGTATGGGGCTACACCTTC. It encodes CATSRDRSRSVWGYTF.

V is TRBV10-3 and J is TRBJ2-7; TRBD2 matches 10 bases. Germline V gene sequence: CDR1 ENHRY, CDR2 SYGVKD. V lost 6 bases to trimming and J lost 6 bases; unmatched junction nucleotides: 5. The CDR3 consists of 13 residues. The DNA for the CDR3 is TGTGCCATCAGGAAGCTAGCGGGAGTCGAGCAGTACTTC. It yields the protein CAIRKLAGVEQYF.

The chain combines TRBV12-3 or TRBV12-4 with TRBJ2-1; TRBD1 matches 9 bases. CDR3 length: 14 residues. V lost 5 bases and J lost 2; bases outside the gene matches: 1. The CDR3: CASSRQGAYNEQFF. The CDR3 DNA sequence: TGTGCCAGCAGTCGACAGGGGGCCTACAATGAGCAGTTCTTC.

The rearrangement uses TRBV6-2 or TRBV6-3 and TRBJ2-2, with D possibly TRBD1 on 6 matching bases. The CDR3 length is 17 residues. V was clipped by 4 bases and J by 6 bases, with 21 bases between them. CDR1 is MNHEY, CDR2 SVGEGT, per germline. DNA of the CDR3: TGTGCCAGCAGTTCCCGGACAGAGAGCTACTTCGCCGGGGAGCTGTTTTTT. Its protein product is CASSSRTESYFAGELFF.

This clonotype turned up a few times. V is TRBV19 and J is TRBJ1-2, with D tentatively TRBD1 (6 bases). The CDR3 sequence is 13 residues long. CDR1 and CDR2 from the germline V gene are LNHDA and SQIVND (reference sequence). The V and J ends lost 4 bases and 4 bases respectively, with 10 bases between them. The CDR3 protein is CASSTGQFYGYTF. CDR3 coding DNA: TGTGCCAGTAGTACTGGACAGTTCTATGGCTACACCTTC. Drawing the rest from reference TRBV19 and TRBJ1-2, the complete variable domain is DGGITQSPKYLFRKEGQNVTLSCEQNLNHDAMYWYRQDPGQGLRLIYYSQIVNDFQKGDIAEGYSVSREKKESFPLTVTSAQKNPTAFYLCASSTGQFYGYTFGSGTRLTVV.

The chain links TRBV7-2 to TRBJ2-5; D remains unclear. The V end lost 3 bases, the J end lost 3 bases, and 8 bases lay between the germline ends. The CDR3 consists of 13 residues. Germline V gene data show CDR1 as SGHTA and CDR2 as FQGNSA. CDR3 loop: CASSFEWEETQYF. The DNA of the CDR3 is TGTGCCAGCAGCTTTGAATGGGAAGAGACCCAGTACTTC.

Points on this clonotype: Relative to the germline gene, one junction end is altered; a read error may explain this. This chain joins TRBV4-1 and TRBJ1-4, with 7 bases that match TRBD1. This CDR3 spans 17 amino acids. The V gene's germline CDR1 is MGHRA and CDR2 YSYEKL. The CDR3 sequence: CASSQDWLTGRNEKLFF. The CDR3 DNA is TGTGCCAGCAGCCAAGATTGGTTGACAGGGAGGAATGAAAAACTGTTTTTT.

The V call is TRBV2, the J call TRBJ2-1; 7 bases align to TRBD2. The length of the CDR3 is 13 residues. The ends lost 6 bases at V and 5 bases at J; junction bases unmatched: 4. The germline V gene encodes CDR1 SNHLY and CDR2 FYNNEI. The CDR3: CASRGGFDNEQFF. The CDR3 nucleotides read TGTGCCAGCAGGGGGGGGTTCGACAATGAGCAGTTCTTC.

This chain connects TRBV12-3 or TRBV12-4 to TRBJ1-1; D remains ambiguous. This CDR3 comprises 13 residues. The V gene lost 6 bases and the J gene lost 6 bases, with 14 bases spanning the gap. CDR3 in amino acids: CASSPGVRSEAFF. The CDR3 DNA follows: TGTGCCAGCAGCCCGGGAGTTCGGTCTGAAGCTTTCTTT.

This sequence joins TRBV7-2 and TRBJ2-5, with D maybe TRBD1 (5 bases). Germline V CDR1 and CDR2: SGHTA, FQGNSA. CDR3 length equals 16 residues. Trimming removed 2 bases from V and 5 bases from J, with 18 bases in between. The chain's CDR3 is CASSLSVGHRAETQYF. CDR3 bases: TGTGCCAGCAGCTTATCGGTGGGGCATAGGGCGGAGACCCAGTACTTC.

This CDR3 reads CASRDAVSYEQYF. CDR3 DNA sequence: TGTGCCAGTAGGGACGCCGTGTCCTACGAGCAGTACTTC. The rearrangement links TRBV19 to TRBJ2-7; D call uncertain. The V gene's germline CDR1 is LNHDA and CDR2 SQIVND (reference sequence). The V end was cut by 6 bases, the J end by 1 base, with 10 bases between. The CDR3 totals 13 residues.

The V call is TRBV14, the J call TRBJ1-4; 7 positions match TRBD1. V lost 4 bases, J lost 8 bases, and 13 bases stayed unmatched. Germline values: CDR1 SGHDN, CDR2 FVKESK. This CDR3 is built from 16 residues. The CDR3: CASSLTLRGMEEKLFF. The CDR3 DNA sequence: TGTGCCAGCAGCCTGACCCTCAGGGGGATGGAAGAAAAACTGTTTTTT.

This clonotype was counted ten times or more. V gene TRBV7-2 combines with J gene TRBJ1-2, with 7 bases lining up with TRBD1. With 1 base clipped from V and 5 bases from J, the junction kept 7 bases outside the gene matches. The CDR3 extends over 15 amino acids. Germline CDR1 SGHTA, CDR2 FQGNSA. The CDR3 sequence is CASSLEEGARYGYTF. The CDR3, as DNA: TGTGCCAGCAGCTTAGAGGAGGGGGCTCGGTATGGCTACACCTTC.

The J gene is TRBJ2-5, the V gene TRBV27; TRBD1 might be the D (5 bases). This CDR3 is 14 amino acids long. Trimming pared 6 bases from V and 4 bases from J, leaving 15 bases between. Looked up from germline, CDR1 is MNHEY and CDR2 is SMNVEV (reference sequence). The CDR3 DNA reads as TGTGCCAGCAGCCACCAGGGTTGGGGAGAGACCCAGTACTTC. This translates into CASSHQGWGETQYF.

This chain joins TRBV5-5 and TRBJ2-5; 7 bases line up with TRBD1. The length of the CDR3 is 16 residues. The junction had 10 bases not matched to a gene; V was cut back by 4 bases and J by 1 base. Per the germline V gene, CDR1 is SGHKS and CDR2 is YYEKEE (reference sequence). The CDR3 here is CASSTALTGVQETQYF. CDR3 bases: TGTGCCAGCAGCACGGCACTTACAGGGGTCCAAGAGACCCAGTACTTC.

The V and J genes are TRBV6-8 and TRBJ2-7, with 7 bases lining up with TRBD2. The CDR3 contains 15 residues. J was trimmed by 3 bases and V by 6 bases; bases with no gene match: 11. CDR1 and CDR2 (germline): MNHGY, SAAAGT. The chain's CDR3 is CASRLLADSLYEQYF. The CDR3 DNA is TGTGCCAGCAGACTTCTAGCGGACTCCCTCTACGAGCAGTACTTC.

This chain links TRBV28 with TRBJ1-4; 7 bases fit TRBD1. CDR1 is MDHEN and CDR2 is SYDVKM in the germline V gene. The trim removed 6 bases at V and 8 bases at J, leaving 12 bases unmatched. The CDR3 covers 15 residues. CDR3 DNA sequence: TGTGCCAGCAGAAAAACAGGGGTTTGGACAGAAAAACTGTTTTTT. This codes for CASRKTGVWTEKLFF.

The chain uses TRBV6-5 and TRBJ2-3; 9 bases are a match to TRBD1. This CDR3 spans 13 amino acids. Germline assignment: CDR1 MNHEY and CDR2 SVGAGI. J lost 4 bases, V lost 6 bases, and 2 bases had no gene match. CDR3 region: CASSRDRADTQYF. The DNA for the CDR3 is TGTGCCAGCAGCCGGGACAGGGCAGATACGCAGTATTTT.

The rearrangement joins TRBV28 to TRBJ2-3; 9 bases line up with TRBD2. This CDR3 has 21 amino acids. With 6 bases clipped from V and 3 bases from J, the junction kept 25 bases outside the gene matches. In germline, CDR1 is MDHEN, CDR2 SYDVKM. CDR3 in DNA: TGTGCCAGCAGGCCAGCCCGGAGAGTTTTTTTAACTAGCGGGCAGACAGATACGCAGTATTTT. Translating it yields CASRPARRVFLTSGQTDTQYF. Variable domain in full (rest from reference TRBV28 and TRBJ2-3): DVKVTQSSRYLVKRTGEKVFLECVQDMDHENMFWYRQDPGLGLRLIYFSYDVKMKEKGDIPEGYSVSREKKERFSLILESASTNQTSMYLCASRPARRVFLTSGQTDTQYFGPGTRLTVL.

Ten or more counts support this clonotype. This chain joins TRBV7-8 and TRBJ2-7; 9 nucleotides agree with TRBD2. The CDR3 spans 15 residues. Germline CDR1 and CDR2: SGHVS and FQNEAQ. Trimming took 2 bases from V and 4 from J; bases not matched to a gene: 6. CDR3 region: CASSLNAGGDYEQYV. DNA for the CDR3: TGTGCCAGCAGCTTAAACGCGGGAGGGGATTACGAGCAGTACGTC.